These T cell receptor beta chains were read from a single sample in a study of T cells in Graves' hyperthyroidism and ophthalmopathy. TCRdb itself ran the multiplex PCR reads through MiXCR, one entry per CDR3 protein. Of about 400,000 distinct CDR3 sequences listed, 20% to 25% were seen once; the top ten hold 73%. The material sequenced was blood. The receptors derive from a man aged 45-65 years with Graves' hyperthyroidism. The CDR3 runs from the conserved cysteine through the conserved F or W. The D gene is left open where the match is weak. The size field is filled for only some rows; it gives once, few, many or a size class.

V	J	D	size	DNA	CDR3
TRBV30	TRBJ2-5	.	few	TGTGCCTGGAGCCGGGGGACAGACCAAGAGACCCAGTACTTC	CAWSRGTDQETQYF
TRBV5-1	TRBJ1-3	.	few	TGCGCCAGCAGCTTGAGTGGGCCAGGGGCCTCTGGAAACACCATATATTTT	CASSLSGPGASGNTIYF
TRBV3-1	TRBJ2-7	.	many	TGTGCCAGCAGCCAAGAGTCACCGAGCTACGAGCAGTACTTC	CASSQESPSYEQYF
TRBV20-1	TRBJ2-5	TRBD1	many	TGCAGTGCAAGACAGGGGGCGTTGGAGACCCAGTACTTC	CSARQGALETQYF
TRBV20-1	TRBJ1-1	.	few	TGCAGTGCTCCCCCCCTAGGTACCATGAACACTGAAGCTTTCTTT	CSAPPLGTMNTEAFF
TRBV7-8	TRBJ2-1	.	many	TGTGCCAGCAGTTCGACGGGTGGTGAGCAGTTCTTC	CASSSTGGEQFF
TRBV12-3/TRBV12-4	TRBJ2-5	TRBD2	.	TGTGCCAGCAGTTTTGCGGCTAGCGGGAGACGGTTGTACCCCCAGTACTTC	CASSFAASGRRLYPQYF
TRBV2	TRBJ2-5	.	many	TGTGCCAGCAAGGGCAGGGCGGAGACCCAGTACTTC	CASKGRAETQYF
TRBV5-1	TRBJ2-1	.	.	TGCGCCAGCAGCTTGGCTTCCAGCGGGTGGGGACAAGGTGAGCAGTTCTTC	CASSLASSGWGQGEQFF
TRBV5-1	TRBJ2-3	.	few	TGCGCCAGCAGCTTGACAGCGGGTACGCAGTATTTT	CASSLTAGTQYF
TRBV25-1	TRBJ2-2	.	.	TGTGCCAGCAGTGAAATGAAGGGCCCGGCCTCGGAGCTGTTTTTT	CASSEMKGPASELFF
TRBV20-1	TRBJ2-7	TRBD1	few	TGCAGTGCTAGAGTTATGGACAGGGGGTACGAGCAGTACTTC	CSARVMDRGYEQYF
TRBV6-2/TRBV6-3	TRBJ2-7	TRBD1	few	TGTGCCAGCAGCGCGGACAGGAGCTCCTACAATGAGCAGTACTTC	CASSADRSSYNEQYF
TRBV6-1	TRBJ2-5	.	many	TGTGCCAGCAGTATACAGATAAGGGAGACCCAGTACTTC	CASSIQIRETQYF
TRBV29-1	TRBJ2-7	.	many	TGCAGCGTCGCTATGGCGGGAGAGCAGTACTTC	CSVAMAGEQYF
TRBV6-1	TRBJ2-7	TRBD1	many	TGTGCCAGCATGGACAGGGGGACCTACGAGCAGTACTTC	CASMDRGTYEQYF
TRBV7-9	TRBJ1-5	.	.	TGTGCCAGCAGCCGGGACACCGATCAGCCCCAGCATTTT	CASSRDTDQPQHF
TRBV6-1	TRBJ2-7	TRBD2	many	TGTGCCAGCAAGGAGGCCGGGACTAGCGAGGAGCAGTACTTC	CASKEAGTSEEQYF
TRBV12-3/TRBV12-4	TRBJ2-7	.	.	TGTGCCAGCAGTTTAGCCTTCTACGAGCAGTACTTC	CASSLAFYEQYF
TRBV12-3/TRBV12-4	TRBJ2-1	.	many	TGTGCCAGCAGTTTGGGTGCGGTAGCGGCAAACAATGAGCAGTTCTTC	CASSLGAVAANNEQFF
TRBV4-1	TRBJ1-2	TRBD1	.	TGCGCCAGCAGCCCCCCCGGACAGGTCTATGGCTACACCTTC	CASSPPGQVYGYTF
TRBV3-1	TRBJ1-1	.	.	TGTGCCAGCAGCCACCGAGGCGGCATGAACACTGAAGCTTTCTTT	CASSHRGGMNTEAFF
TRBV12-3/TRBV12-4	TRBJ2-7	.	many	TGTGCCAGCAGTTTCTCGGGGGTCCCCAACGAGCAGTACTTC	CASSFSGVPNEQYF
TRBV2	TRBJ2-3	.	many	TGTGCCAGCAGTGAGGACGGCACCGGTGCAGATACGCAGTATTTT	CASSEDGTGADTQYF
TRBV2	TRBJ1-2	TRBD1	few	TGTGCCAGCAAGGGGGCGGCGGACTATGGCTACACCTTC	CASKGAADYGYTF
TRBV19	TRBJ2-1	.	.	TGTGCCAGTAGTAGTATAAGGGTGGACGGTGAGCAGTTCTTC	CASSSIRVDGEQFF
TRBV28	TRBJ2-5	TRBD2	many	TGTGCCAGCAGATTTACGGGACTAGCGGGAGCAGAGACCCAGTACTTC	CASRFTGLAGAETQYF
TRBV20-1	TRBJ1-5	TRBD1	.	TGCAGTGCTGGAAGACAGGGTGGGAGCAATCAGCCCCAGCATTTT	CSAGRQGGSNQPQHF
TRBV6-1	TRBJ2-4	.	.	TGTGCCAGCAGTGAAGGGAAGGACATTCAGTACTTC	CASSEGKDIQYF
TRBV4-1	TRBJ2-1	.	.	TGCGCCAGCAGCCAAGATATCCCAAGCGCTTCCTCCTACAATGAGCAGTTCTTC	CASSQDIPSASSYNEQFF
TRBV10-3	TRBJ2-7	TRBD2	many	TGTGCCATCAGTGAATCGGGTCGGCTAGCGGGGTCCTACGAGCAGTACTTC	CAISESGRLAGSYEQYF
TRBV27	TRBJ2-1	.	.	TGTGCCAGCAGAGTTTCGCGGGCCTCGGTTGGTGAGCAGTTCTTC	CASRVSRASVGEQFF
TRBV11-3	TRBJ2-1	.	few	TGTGCCCTCAGGGGGGACGGGGATGAGCAGTTCTTC	CALRGDGDEQFF
TRBV20-1	TRBJ2-1	TRBD2	many	TGCAGTGCCAAGAACGGACTAGCGGACTACAATGAGCAGTTCTTC	CSAKNGLADYNEQFF
TRBV2	TRBJ2-1	TRBD2	.	TGTGCCACCTGTGATGGGACTAGCGGGAGGTTTGAGCAGTTCTTC	CATCDGTSGRFEQFF
TRBV19	TRBJ2-1	TRBD2	few	TGTGCCAGTACCGGGACTAGCGAATATGAGCAGTTCTTC	CASTGTSEYEQFF
TRBV12-3/TRBV12-4	TRBJ2-1	.	few	TGTGCCAGCAGTTTTCCTGGTGGGGACAATGAGCAGTTCTTC	CASSFPGGDNEQFF
TRBV5-6	TRBJ1-1	.	.	TGTGCCAGCAGCCCTCAGTTAGACCACATGAACACTGAAGCTTTCTTT	CASSPQLDHMNTEAFF
TRBV24-1	TRBJ2-5	.	once	TGTGCCACCAGTGATTACCAAGAGACCCAGTACTTC	CATSDYQETQYF
TRBV30	TRBJ2-1	TRBD2	few	TGTGCCTGGGCCAGCGGGAGTCTCGACAATGAGCAGTTCTTC	CAWASGSLDNEQFF
TRBV29-1	TRBJ2-7	.	.	TGCAGCGTTGAAGACCCCTCAAGGGGGGCCGAGCAGTACTTC	CSVEDPSRGAEQYF
TRBV5-1	TRBJ2-5	.	.	TGCGCCAGCAGCGTTGGTAGTACCGAAGAGACCCAGTACTTC	CASSVGSTEETQYF
TRBV7-3	TRBJ2-2	.	few	TGTGCCAGCAGCTTCGAGGCTTACACCGGGGAGCTGTTTTTT	CASSFEAYTGELFF
TRBV28	TRBJ2-2	TRBD1	.	TGTGCCAGCAGTTCCCTCTACCGACAGGGTCTGAACACCGGGGAGCTGTTTTTT	CASSSLYRQGLNTGELFF
TRBV6-1	TRBJ2-3	.	.	TGTGCCAGCAGGACAGTCCCCACAGATACGCAGTATTTT	CASRTVPTDTQYF
TRBV7-6	TRBJ2-1	.	many	TGTGCCAGCTCCGGACGGCACAATGAGCAGTTCTTC	CASSGRHNEQFF
TRBV6-1	TRBJ2-7	TRBD1	.	TGTGCCAGCAGTGAAGCGGCTCCTTGGGACAGGGGCTACGAGCAGTACTTC	CASSEAAPWDRGYEQYF
TRBV2	TRBJ2-1	TRBD2	few	TGTGCCAGCAGTGAAAGGGGACTAGTAATTATCAATGAGCAGTTCTTC	CASSERGLVIINEQFF
TRBV18	TRBJ2-7	TRBD2	few	TGTGCCAGCTCACGGTCGGGAGGGTACGAGCAGTACTTC	CASSRSGGYEQYF
TRBV7-8	TRBJ1-3	TRBD1	.	TGTGCCAGCAGCCCGATGACAGGGGTTGGAAACACCATATATTTT	CASSPMTGVGNTIYF
TRBV12-3/TRBV12-4	TRBJ2-7	.	few	TGTGCCAGCAGTTTTGGCGGTATCACCTACGAGCAGTACTTC	CASSFGGITYEQYF
TRBV7-8	TRBJ2-3	TRBD2	.	TGCGCCAGCAGCCAAGAACCCCCGGGAGGACGCACAGATACGCAGTATTTT	CASSQEPPGGRTDTQYF
TRBV5-1	TRBJ2-1	TRBD1	many	TGCGCCAGCAGCCACGGACAGGGTGGTAGCGATGAGCAGTTCTTC	CASSHGQGGSDEQFF
TRBV5-5	TRBJ2-2	.	.	TGTGCCAGCAGCTCCTCTCGGGGCGGGACCGGGGAGCTGTTTTTT	CASSSSRGGTGELFF
TRBV7-2	TRBJ1-5	.	.	TGTGCCAGCAGCTTAGTATTGAATCAGCCCCAGCATTTT	CASSLVLNQPQHF
TRBV28	TRBJ2-5	.	.	TGTGCCAGCACCTCAGGAAACCAAGAGACCCAGTACTTC	CASTSGNQETQYF
TRBV13	TRBJ2-4	.	.	TGTGCCAGCAGCTTGTGGACCAAAAACATTCAGTACTTC	CASSLWTKNIQYF
TRBV3-1	TRBJ2-7	.	.	TGTGCCAGCAGCCCCCCCCCGCTAGCGTCCCACGAGCAGTACTTC	CASSPPPLASHEQYF
TRBV6-6	TRBJ1-1	.	.	TGTGCCAGCAGTTACTCGGGCGTGGAGTACACTGAAGCTTTCTTT	CASSYSGVEYTEAFF